The source of this T cell receptor beta chain is a study of T cells in narcolepsy. For the study at large: Healthy controls were enrolled alongside patients with narcolepsy type 1 or type 2.

Turning to this clone: The antigen is not known. The germline gene is not matched at one end of the junction; a read error may be the cause.

Per germline, CDR1 SGHTA and CDR2 FQGNSA. The CDR3 extends over 13 amino acids. Whole-study results and caveats: Autoreactive clonotypes reportedly recurred in blood of same and different patients, not controls. HCRT-specific and TRIB2-specific autoreactive clonotypes appeared among same-patient CSF and blood CD4+ clonotypes.

Libraries were prepared by immunoSEQ multiplex PCR; TCRdb keeps only in-frame clonotypes and omits some of them. The sample holds tens of thousands of clones, over 75% seen once. This receptor was taken from a human donor in good health. The sample consisted of memory (CD45RA-) CD4+ T cells from blood. The chain carries TRBV7-2 and TRBJ2-3; 10 positions agree with TRBD1. The CDR3 loop reads CASSVAGTGVFNF. The DNA of the CDR3 is TGTGCCAGCAGCGTTGCCGGGACAGGGGTTTTCAATTTT.